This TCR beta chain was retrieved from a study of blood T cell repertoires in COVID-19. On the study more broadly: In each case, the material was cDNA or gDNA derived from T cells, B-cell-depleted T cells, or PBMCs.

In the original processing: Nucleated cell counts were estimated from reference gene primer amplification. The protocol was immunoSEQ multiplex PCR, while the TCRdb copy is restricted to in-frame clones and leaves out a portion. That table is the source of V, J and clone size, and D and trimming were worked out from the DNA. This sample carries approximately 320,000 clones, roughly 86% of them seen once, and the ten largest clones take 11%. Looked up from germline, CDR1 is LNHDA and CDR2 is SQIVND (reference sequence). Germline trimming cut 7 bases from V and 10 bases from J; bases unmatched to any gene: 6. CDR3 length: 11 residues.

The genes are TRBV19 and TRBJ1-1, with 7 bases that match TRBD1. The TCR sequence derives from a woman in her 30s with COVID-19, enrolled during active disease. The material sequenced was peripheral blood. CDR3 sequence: CASMLGTVAFF. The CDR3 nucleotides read TGTGCCAGTATGCTTGGGACAGTAGCTTTCTTT. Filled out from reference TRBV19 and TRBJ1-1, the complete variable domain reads DGGITQSPKYLFRKEGQNVTLSCEQNLNHDAMYWYRQDPGQGLRLIYYSQIVNDFQKGDIAEGYSVSREKKESFPLTVTSAQKNPTAFYLCASMLGTVAFFGQGTRLTVV.